This TCR beta chain appears in the sequencing data of a study of T cells in Graves' hyperthyroidism and ophthalmopathy. This clonotype showed up many times. RNA transcripts served as the template for amplifying TCR beta CDR3 regions. TCR CDR3 regions were first amplified by RT-PCR with HTBI primers. A single record per CDR3 protein comes from TCRdb applying MiXCR to the multiplex PCR reads. This table has more than 550,000 distinct CDR3 sequences, roughly 20% appearing once. There are 13 residues in the CDR3. CDR1 SGHTS and CDR2 YDEGEE come from the germline V gene. V was shortened by 0 bases and J by 0 bases, with 3 bases between the two germline ends. Patients were aged 18 to 65, had disease duration under 2 months, and had newly diagnosed hyperthyroidism. In making diagnoses, clinical symptoms, serum thyroxine and TRAb, thyroid ultrasound and orbital computed tomography were all used. From 10 ml of fresh peripheral blood, PBMCs were isolated.

The sequence was obtained from a woman aged 45-59 years with Graves' hyperthyroidism that later progressed to Graves' ophthalmopathy. V is TRBV5-8 and J is TRBJ2-5, with D unclear. Sequencing was carried out using blood. CDR3 sequence (DNA): TGTGCCAGCAGCTTGGCGTACCAAGAGACCCAGTACTTC. Translating it yields CASSLAYQETQYF.